These 30 T cell receptor beta chains came from one sample sequenced in a study of human T cells and chemical hapten exposure. The time point is: pre-sensitization, week 0. Described treatment: therapeutic diphenylcyclopropenone sensitization with weekly scalp DPC. A single record per CDR3 protein comes from TCRdb applying MiXCR to the RACE reads. Here the sample spans 30,000 to 40,000 distinct CDR3 sequences, about 7.4% being singletons. The starting material was whole blood, obtained in connection with sensitization to the hapten diphenylcyclopropenone (DPC). The receptors originated from a woman aged 45 to 65 with alopecia areata. Some clones in this sample may be carry-over from other donors' samples.

This clonotype was found many times. The genes are TRBV20-1 and TRBJ2-5; 7 positions match TRBD2. Germline values: CDR1 DFQATT, CDR2 SNEGSKA (reference sequence). V shed 6 bases, J shed 2 bases, and the junction held 6 bases outside the gene matches. The CDR3 consists of 13 residues. This chain's CDR3 is CSAAGRRQETQYF. The DNA for the CDR3 is TGCAGTGCAGCGGGACGGCGACAAGAGACCCAGTACTTC.

The gene calls are TRBV29-1 and TRBJ1-1; 7 bases line up with TRBD1. Germline V CDR1 and CDR2: SQVTM, ANQGSEA. This CDR3 contains 11 residues. With V trimmed by 5 bases and J by 5 bases, 2 bases remained unmatched. CDR3: CSVQGGTEAFF. CDR3 DNA: TGCAGCGTTCAGGGGGGGACTGAAGCTTTCTTT.

In nucleotides, the CDR3 is TGTGCCAGCAGCTTACAGCGATATAATTCACCCCTCCACTTT. Residues: CASSLQRYNSPLHF. The chain links TRBV11-2 to TRBJ1-6; D gene ambiguous. The CDR3 has 14 amino acids. V was trimmed by 2 bases and J by 4 bases, leaving 6 bases between them. CDR1 SGHAT and CDR2 FQNNGV come from the germline V gene.

Only a few counts were recorded for this clonotype. V and J are TRBV11-2 and TRBJ2-1; D uncertain. The CDR3 has 13 amino acids. Trimming pared 1 base from V and 6 bases from J, leaving 7 bases between. Per the germline V gene, CDR1 is SGHAT and CDR2 is FQNNGV. The CDR3 loop reads CASSLAGGNEQFF. The CDR3 DNA follows: TGTGCCAGCAGCTTAGCCGGCGGCAATGAGCAGTTCTTC.

This clonotype has ten or more counts. This rearrangement joins TRBV18 to TRBJ2-1; 8 nucleotides match TRBD2. The germline V gene has CDR1 KGHSH and CDR2 LQKENI. This CDR3 region has 15 residues. V shed 4 bases and J 6 bases; nucleotides not matched to a gene: 8. For the CDR3, the DNA is TGTGCCAGCTCACGCCCAGCGGGAGTCAGCAATGAGCAGTTCTTC. This translates into CASSRPAGVSNEQFF.

This clonotype was observed many times. The gene calls are TRBV7-3 and TRBJ2-3; 14 bases match TRBD2. J lost 6 bases, V lost 5 bases, and 16 bases had no gene match. Germline V CDR1 and CDR2: SGHTA, FQGTGA. This CDR3 has 19 residues. CDR3 sequence (DNA): TGTGCCAGCAGCCTCCGGCGTCCGGGACTAGCGGGAGAGAGTGATACGCAGTATTTT. Translated: CASSLRRPGLAGESDTQYF.

This clonotype has a count of ten or more. CDR3 DNA: TGTGCCAGCAGCGGACAGAGCTACAATGAGCAGTTCTTC. Translating gives CASSGQSYNEQFF. The chain combines TRBV2 with TRBJ2-1, with a possible D match to TRBD1 (6 bases). Germline lookup yields CDR1 SNHLY and CDR2 FYNNEI. CDR3 length: 13 amino acids. The V and J ends lost 6 bases and 3 bases respectively, with 9 bases between them.

This clonotype turned up a few times. V usage is TRBV5-1 and J usage is TRBJ2-7; D may be TRBD1 or TRBD2 (5 bases each). The germline V gene has CDR1 SGHRS and CDR2 YFSETQ. This CDR3 spans 15 amino acids. Trimming shortened V by 0 bases and J by 7 bases, and 17 bases separated the two germline ends. CDR3 bases: TGCGCCAGCAGCTTGGATGGGGGAGCCCTACGGGAGCAGTACTTC. The encoded protein is CASSLDGGALREQYF.

This clonotype was observed at least ten times. The chain combines TRBV29-1 with TRBJ2-1; the match to TRBD2 covers 10 bases. The CDR3 is made up of 14 amino acids. V lost 6 bases, J lost 0 bases, and 2 bases stayed unmatched. Germline-derived CDR1 and CDR2 are SQVTM and ANQGSEA. DNA for the CDR3: TGCAGCGTCACTAGCGGGGCCTCCTACAATGAGCAGTTCTTC. Protein: CSVTSGASYNEQFF.

This clonotype came up many times. The V gene is TRBV5-4, the J gene TRBJ2-3, with 10 bases that match TRBD2. CDR1 is SGHNT and CDR2 is YYREEE in the germline V gene (reference sequence). This CDR3 spans 16 amino acids. J lost 5 bases, V lost 4 bases, and 10 bases had no gene match. The CDR3 DNA is TGTGCCAGCAGCCCTAGCGGGAGCCCACTCGTAGATACGCAGTATTTT. This sequence encodes CASSPSGSPLVDTQYF.

The chain uses TRBV20-1 and TRBJ2-2, with 11 positions matching TRBD2. CDR1 and CDR2 (germline): DFQATT, SNEGSKA (reference sequence). The CDR3 sequence is 17 residues long. V shed 4 bases and J 1 base; nucleotides not matched to a gene: 8. The DNA for the CDR3 is TGCAGTGCTACCCCGTGGCTAGCGGGAGGGAACACCGGGGAGCTGTTTTTT. Protein: CSATPWLAGGNTGELFF.

V is TRBV7-8 and J is TRBJ2-2, with a possible D match to TRBD1 (5 bases). This CDR3 has 15 residues. Germline lookup yields CDR1 SGHVS and CDR2 FQNEAQ. Trimming removed 7 bases from V and 1 base from J, with 13 bases in between. The CDR3 DNA reads as TGTGCCAGCAATCCTGCAGGGCTGAACACCGGGGAGCTGTTTTTT. Translating it yields CASNPAGLNTGELFF.

This clonotype was observed a few times. The chain employs TRBV29-1 and TRBJ2-6; possible D gene TRBD2, 5 bases. The CDR3 contains 13 residues. Germline V gene data show CDR1 as SQVTM and CDR2 as ANQGSEA. This CDR3 is CSAGGLGANVLTF. The CDR3 DNA follows: TGCAGTGCCGGTGGACTGGGGGCCAACGTCCTGACTTTC.

This clonotype was counted ten times or more. The chain uses TRBV11-2 and TRBJ1-1; weak D call: TRBD1 (5 bases). The V gene lost 4 bases and the J gene lost 5 bases, with 14 bases spanning the gap. Germline V lookup: CDR1 SGHAT, CDR2 FQNNGV. This CDR3 has 14 amino acids. DNA for the CDR3: TGTGCCAGCAGCTCCGGGAGGGGACGGACTGAAGCTTTCTTT. Protein: CASSSGRGRTEAFF.

A few counts support this clonotype. The V and J genes are TRBV6-5 and TRBJ2-2; no clear D. Germline CDR1 is MNHEY and CDR2 is SVGAGI. The V gene lost 8 bases and the J gene lost 1 base, with 5 bases spanning the gap. The CDR3 has 12 residues. Here the CDR3 DNA reads TGTGCCAGCTCTAAGAACACCGGGGAGCTGTTTTTT. Translating it yields CASSKNTGELFF.

Concerning this clonotype: The junction departs from germline at one end; a sequencing error may be responsible. This rearrangement joins TRBV20-1 to TRBJ1-1; D unresolved. The CDR3 is 12 residues long. Germline V gene lookup returns CDR1 DFQATT and CDR2 SNEGSKA (reference sequence). Here the CDR3 reads CSATGPGTEALF. In nucleotides, the CDR3 is TGCAGTGCCACCGGGCCCGGAACTGAAGCTTTGTTT.

This clonotype has only a few counts. The rearrangement joins TRBV7-6 to TRBJ2-5; D is possibly TRBD1 (5 bases). The CDR3 consists of 13 residues. Germline values: CDR1 SGHVS, CDR2 FNYEAQ. Trimming took 6 bases from V and 4 from J, leaving 12 bases between them. CDR3 in amino acids: CASRLTAIETQYF. The CDR3 DNA sequence: TGTGCCAGCAGACTGACAGCGATAGAGACCCAGTACTTC.

This clonotype was found many times. The chain has TRBV2 and TRBJ2-7, with TRBD1 as a possible D gene (5 bases). CDR3 length: 13 amino acids. Germline lookup yields CDR1 SNHLY and CDR2 FYNNEI. Trimming stripped 8 bases from V and 2 bases from J, with 13 bases between. CDR3 DNA: TGTGCCAGCCAGGGAAACGTAGCCTACGAGCAGTACTTC. It encodes CASQGNVAYEQYF. The complete variable domain, with remaining parts taken from reference TRBV2 and TRBJ2-7, reads EPEVTQTPSHQVTQMGQEVILRCVPISNHLYFYWYRQILGQKVEFLVSFYNNEISEKSEIFDDQFSVERPDGSNFTLKIRSTKLEDSAMYFCASQGNVAYEQYFGPGTRLTVT.

This clonotype came up many times. The chain couples TRBV4-3 to TRBJ2-3; perhaps TRBD1 as D (6 bases). Trimming shortened V by 1 base and J by 4 bases, and 15 bases separated the two germline ends. Per germline, CDR1 LGHNA and CDR2 YSLEER. CDR3 length: 16 amino acids. This chain's CDR3 is CASSQGVGEGADTQYF. The DNA for the CDR3 is TGCGCCAGCAGCCAAGGTGTGGGAGAGGGGGCAGATACGCAGTATTTT.

The chain uses TRBV5-1 and TRBJ2-3, with D uncertain. The CDR3 covers 12 residues. The germline V and J ends were trimmed by 3 bases and 6 bases, with 8 bases remaining between them. Per the germline V gene, CDR1 is SGHRS and CDR2 is YFSETQ. CDR3 DNA sequence: TGCGCCAGCAGCTCCGCCAGGGATACGCAGTATTTT. Translated, it gives CASSSARDTQYF.

This clonotype was observed at least ten times. J is TRBJ1-1 and V is TRBV11-2; D may be TRBD1 (5 bases). Trimming pared 1 base from V and 0 bases from J, leaving 9 bases between. Germline CDR1 and CDR2: SGHAT and FQNNGV. This CDR3 region has 15 residues. CDR3 DNA sequence: TGTGCCAGCAGCTTAGCGGGACCGATGAACACTGAAGCTTTCTTT. The encoded protein is CASSLAGPMNTEAFF. The complete variable domain, with remaining parts taken from reference TRBV11-2 and TRBJ1-1, reads EAGVAQSPRYKIIEKRQSVAFWCNPISGHATLYWYQQILGQGPKLLIQFQNNGVVDDSQLPKDRFSAERLKGVDSTLKIQPAKLEDSAVYLCASSLAGPMNTEAFFGQGTRLTVV.

This clonotype was seen many times. CDR3 DNA sequence: TGCAGTGCTAGAGCAGGACTAGCGACCTACGAGCAGTACTTC. Its protein product is CSARAGLATYEQYF. The chain couples TRBV20-1 to TRBJ2-7; 9 bases map to TRBD2. The V segment lost 1 base and the J segment 2 bases; nucleotides outside the gene matches: 3. The CDR3 covers 14 residues. Germline CDR1 DFQATT, CDR2 SNEGSKA (reference sequence).

The genes are TRBV12-3 or TRBV12-4 and TRBJ2-2; D remains unclear. V was clipped by 2 bases and J by 2 bases, with 9 bases between them. The CDR3 length is 15 residues. CDR3 coding DNA: TGTGCCAGCAGTTTATACGACGGAAACACCGGGGAGCTGTTTTTT. Translation gives CASSLYDGNTGELFF.

This clonotype was picked up many times. This rearrangement joins TRBV11-2 to TRBJ2-7; D not certain. The CDR3 extends over 13 amino acids. The germline V gene encodes CDR1 SGHAT and CDR2 FQNNGV. V was shortened by 3 bases and J by 0 bases, with 6 bases between the two germline ends. The CDR3 bases are TGTGCCAGCAGCTTCTCCTTCTCCTACGAGCAGTACTTC. Translation gives CASSFSFSYEQYF.

The V gene is TRBV5-1, the J gene TRBJ1-4; weak D call: TRBD1 (6 bases). CDR3 length: 13 amino acids. The germline V gene has CDR1 SGHRS and CDR2 YFSETQ. Trimming left V 7 bases short and J 15 bases short, with 22 bases between. The CDR3 nucleotides are TGCGCCAGCCGCCGACAGGATGAAATGAAGGTGTTTTTT. The encoded protein is CASRRQDEMKVFF. The complete variable domain, with remaining parts taken from reference TRBV5-1 and TRBJ1-4, reads KAGVTQTPRYLIKTRGQQVTLSCSPISGHRSVSWYQQTPGQGLQFLFEYFSETQRNKGNFPGRFSGRQFSNSRSEMNVSTLELGDSALYLCASRRQDEMKVFFGSGTQLSVL.

The chain couples TRBV9 to TRBJ2-7, with 7 bases fitting TRBD2. The CDR3 consists of 15 residues. After removal of 1 base from V and 0 bases from J, the junction contained 4 bases not matched to a gene. Germline V lookup: CDR1 SGDLS, CDR2 YYNGEE. CDR3 protein: CASSVSGTSSYEQYF. In DNA, the CDR3 is TGTGCCAGCAGCGTAAGCGGGACGAGCTCCTACGAGCAGTACTTC. The complete variable domain, with remaining parts taken from reference TRBV9 and TRBJ2-7, reads DSGVTQTPKHLITATGQRVTLRCSPRSGDLSVYWYQQSLDQGLQFLIQYYNGEERAKGNILERFSAQQFPDLHSELNLSSLELGDSALYFCASSVSGTSSYEQYFGPGTRLTVT.

In its sample, this clonotype was seen a few times. The V and J genes are TRBV20-1 and TRBJ1-4; 7 bases align to TRBD1. CDR3 length equals 15 residues. After removal of 0 bases from V and 5 bases from J, the junction contained 6 bases not matched to a gene. Germline V lookup: CDR1 DFQATT, CDR2 SNEGSKA (reference sequence). CDR3 nucleotides: TGCAGTGCTAGAGATGTAGGCAGGGGGAATGAAAAACTGTTTTTT. Translating gives CSARDVGRGNEKLFF.

This clonotype has just one count. One end of the junction is discordant with germline, which a read error may explain. The chain links TRBV7-2 to TRBJ2-3; TRBD2 matches 13 bases. The CDR3 is 17 residues long. Germline lookup yields CDR1 SGHTA and CDR2 FQGNSA. DNA of the CDR3: TGTGCCAGCAGCCATGGACTAGCGGGGGCAAGCACAGATACACAGTATTTT. Translated: CASSHGLAGASTDTQYF.

V gene TRBV29-1 combines with J gene TRBJ2-1, with 7 nucleotides matching TRBD2. The trim removed 4 bases at V and 7 bases at J, leaving 10 bases unmatched. Germline V lookup: CDR1 SQVTM, CDR2 ANQGSEA. CDR3 length: 14 amino acids. This chain's CDR3 is CSVGRREKVNEQFF. CDR3 sequence (DNA): TGCAGCGTTGGCCGGCGGGAGAAGGTGAATGAGCAGTTCTTC.

This clonotype occurred a few times. The chain has TRBV4-2 and TRBJ1-5; 12 bases align to TRBD1. V dropped 1 base and J dropped 4; count of bases not matched to a gene: 2. CDR1 is LGHNA and CDR2 is YNFKEQ in the germline V gene. CDR3 length equals 16 residues. CDR3 in DNA: TGTGCCAGCAGCCAAGGGGACAGGGGGCAGAATCAGCCCCAGCATTTT. This sequence encodes CASSQGDRGQNQPQHF.